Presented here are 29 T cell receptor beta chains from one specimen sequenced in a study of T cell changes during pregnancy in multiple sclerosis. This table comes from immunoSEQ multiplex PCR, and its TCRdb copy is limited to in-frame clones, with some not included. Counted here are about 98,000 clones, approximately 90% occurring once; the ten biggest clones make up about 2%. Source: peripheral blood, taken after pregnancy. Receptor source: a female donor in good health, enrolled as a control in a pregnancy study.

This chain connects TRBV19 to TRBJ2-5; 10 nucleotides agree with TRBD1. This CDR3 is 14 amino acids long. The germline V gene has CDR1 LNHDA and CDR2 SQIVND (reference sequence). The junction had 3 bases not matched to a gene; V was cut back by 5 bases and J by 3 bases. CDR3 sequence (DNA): TGTGCCAGTAGTGATGGGACAGGGGAAGAGACCCAGTACTTC. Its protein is CASSDGTGEETQYF.

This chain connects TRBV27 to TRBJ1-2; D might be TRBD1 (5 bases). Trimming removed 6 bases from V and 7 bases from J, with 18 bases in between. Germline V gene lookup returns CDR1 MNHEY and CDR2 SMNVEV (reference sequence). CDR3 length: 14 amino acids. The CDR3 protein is CASSLKSGKGGYTF. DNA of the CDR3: TGTGCCAGCAGCCTCAAGTCAGGGAAGGGTGGCTACACCTTC.

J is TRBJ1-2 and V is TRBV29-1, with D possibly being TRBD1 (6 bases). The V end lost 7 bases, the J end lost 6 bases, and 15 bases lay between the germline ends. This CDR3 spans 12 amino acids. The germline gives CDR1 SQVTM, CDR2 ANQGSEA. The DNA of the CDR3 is TGCAGCGCCTCAGGGGATGGGCATGGCTACACCTTC. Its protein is CSASGDGHGYTF.

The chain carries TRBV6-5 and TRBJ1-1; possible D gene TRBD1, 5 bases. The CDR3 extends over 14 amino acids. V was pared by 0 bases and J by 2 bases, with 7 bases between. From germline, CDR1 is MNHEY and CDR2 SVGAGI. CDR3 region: CASSYSGANTEAFF. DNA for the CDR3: TGTGCCAGCAGTTACTCAGGGGCAAACACTGAAGCTTTCTTT.

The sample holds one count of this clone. The CDR3 DNA is TGTGCCAGTAGTATAGGTCCCGAAAGGGGCACTGAAGCTTTCTTT. Its translation: CASSIGPERGTEAFF. The chain recombines TRBV19 with TRBJ1-1; D may be TRBD1 (5 bases). Germline V gene sequence: CDR1 LNHDA, CDR2 SQIVND (reference sequence). This CDR3 contains 15 residues. V gave up 1 base and J gave up 4 bases, with 13 bases separating them.

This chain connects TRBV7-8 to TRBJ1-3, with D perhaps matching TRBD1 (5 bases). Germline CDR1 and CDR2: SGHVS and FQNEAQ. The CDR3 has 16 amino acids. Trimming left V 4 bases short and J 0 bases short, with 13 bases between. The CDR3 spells CASSSEQVLSGNTIYF. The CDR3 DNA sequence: TGTGCCAGCAGCTCAGAACAGGTCCTCTCTGGAAACACCATATATTTT.

The CDR3 bases are TGTGCCAGCAGTCCCGGGACAGGGTATGAAAAACTGTTTTTT. As protein: CASSPGTGYEKLFF. The V and J genes are TRBV7-9 and TRBJ1-4; 9 bases agree with TRBD1. The CDR3 sequence is 14 residues long. The ends lost 6 bases at V and 6 bases at J; junction bases unmatched: 5. Per the germline V gene, CDR1 is SEHNR and CDR2 is FQNEAQ (reference sequence). The full variable domain, its missing parts supplied by reference TRBV7-9 and TRBJ1-4, is DTGVSQNPRHKITKRGQNVTFRCDPISEHNRLYWYRQTLGQGPEFLTYFQNEAQLEKSRLLSDRFSAERPKGSFSTLEIQRTEQGDSAMYLCASSPGTGYEKLFFGSGTQLSVL.

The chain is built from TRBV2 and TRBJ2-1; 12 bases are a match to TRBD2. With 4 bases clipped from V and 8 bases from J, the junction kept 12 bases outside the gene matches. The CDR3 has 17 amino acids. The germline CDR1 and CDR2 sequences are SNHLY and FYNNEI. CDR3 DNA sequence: TGTGCCAGCAGTGGGGGGTTTCTAGCGGGAGGGCCGGATGAGCAGTTCTTC. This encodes CASSGGFLAGGPDEQFF.

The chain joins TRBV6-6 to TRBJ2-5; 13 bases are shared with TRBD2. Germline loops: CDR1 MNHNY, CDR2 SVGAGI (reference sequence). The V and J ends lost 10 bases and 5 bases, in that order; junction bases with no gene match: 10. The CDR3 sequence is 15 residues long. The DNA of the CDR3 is TGTGCCACAGAAAAACTAGCGGGGGGGAGGGAGACCCAGTACTTC. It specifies CATEKLAGGRETQYF.

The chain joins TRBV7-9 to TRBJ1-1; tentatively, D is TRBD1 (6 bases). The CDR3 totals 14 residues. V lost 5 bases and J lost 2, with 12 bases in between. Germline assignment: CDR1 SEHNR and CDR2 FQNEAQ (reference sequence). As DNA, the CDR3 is TGTGCCAGCAGCAACCGGGACAAAAACACTGAAGCTTTCTTT. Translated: CASSNRDKNTEAFF.

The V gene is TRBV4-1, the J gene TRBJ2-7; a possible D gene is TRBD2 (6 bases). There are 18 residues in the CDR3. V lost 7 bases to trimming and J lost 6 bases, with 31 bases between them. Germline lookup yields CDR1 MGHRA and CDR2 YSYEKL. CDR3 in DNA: TGCGCCAGCACCTCGACAGTGGCGGGGCTGCCAGTAGGTGGCGAGCAGTACTTC. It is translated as CASTSTVAGLPVGGEQYF.

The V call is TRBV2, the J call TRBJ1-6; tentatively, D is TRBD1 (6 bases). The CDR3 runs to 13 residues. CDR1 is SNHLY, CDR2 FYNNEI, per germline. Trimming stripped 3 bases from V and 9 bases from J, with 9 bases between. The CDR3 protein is CASSDRGGSPLHF. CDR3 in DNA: TGTGCCAGCAGTGACAGGGGTGGTTCACCCCTCCACTTT. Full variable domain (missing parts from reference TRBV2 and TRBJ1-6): EPEVTQTPSHQVTQMGQEVILRCVPISNHLYFYWYRQILGQKVEFLVSFYNNEISEKSEIFDDQFSVERPDGSNFTLKIRSTKLEDSAMYFCASSDRGGSPLHFGNGTRLTVT.

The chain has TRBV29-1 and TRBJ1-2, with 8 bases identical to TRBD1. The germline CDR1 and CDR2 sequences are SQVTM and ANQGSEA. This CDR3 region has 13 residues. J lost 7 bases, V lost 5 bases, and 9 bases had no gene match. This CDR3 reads CSVQGAGESGYTF. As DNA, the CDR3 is TGCAGCGTTCAGGGGGCCGGGGAGAGTGGCTACACCTTC.

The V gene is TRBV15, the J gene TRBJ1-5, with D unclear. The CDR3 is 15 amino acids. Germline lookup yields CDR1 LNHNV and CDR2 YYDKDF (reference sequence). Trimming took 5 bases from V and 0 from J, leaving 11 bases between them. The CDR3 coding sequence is TGTGCCACCAGCGGTGACAAGTATAGCAATCAGCCCCAGCATTTT. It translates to CATSGDKYSNQPQHF.

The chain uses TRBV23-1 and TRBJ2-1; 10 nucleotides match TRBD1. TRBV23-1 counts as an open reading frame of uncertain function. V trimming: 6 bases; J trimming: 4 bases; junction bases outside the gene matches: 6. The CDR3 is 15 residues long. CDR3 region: CASRRDRGRYNEQFF. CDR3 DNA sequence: TGCGCCAGCAGACGAGACAGGGGGCGTTACAATGAGCAGTTCTTC.

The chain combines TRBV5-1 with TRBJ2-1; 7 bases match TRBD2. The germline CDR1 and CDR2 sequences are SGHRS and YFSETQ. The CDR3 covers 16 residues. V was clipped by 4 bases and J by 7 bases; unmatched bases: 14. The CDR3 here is CASSPPGRQKNNEQFF. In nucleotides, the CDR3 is TGCGCCAGCAGCCCACCCGGGAGGCAGAAGAATAATGAGCAGTTCTTC.

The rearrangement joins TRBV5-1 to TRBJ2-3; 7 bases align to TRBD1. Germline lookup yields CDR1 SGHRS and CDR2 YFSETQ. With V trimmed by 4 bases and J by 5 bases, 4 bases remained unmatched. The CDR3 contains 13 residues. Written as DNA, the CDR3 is TGCGCCAGCAGCACCACAGGGGAAGATACGCAGTATTTT. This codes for CASSTTGEDTQYF.

The CDR3 is CASSVEDSHQPQHF. CDR3 coding DNA: TGTGCCAGCAGCGTAGAGGACAGTCATCAGCCCCAGCATTTT. The chain carries TRBV9 and TRBJ1-5, with D possibly matching TRBD1 (6 bases). V was pared by 0 bases and J by 5 bases, with 9 bases between. The CDR3 runs 14 residues. Germline-derived CDR1 and CDR2 are SGDLS and YYNGEE. The full variable domain, its missing parts supplied by reference TRBV9 and TRBJ1-5, is DSGVTQTPKHLITATGQRVTLRCSPRSGDLSVYWYQQSLDQGLQFLIQYYNGEERAKGNILERFSAQQFPDLHSELNLSSLELGDSALYFCASSVEDSHQPQHFGDGTRLSIL.

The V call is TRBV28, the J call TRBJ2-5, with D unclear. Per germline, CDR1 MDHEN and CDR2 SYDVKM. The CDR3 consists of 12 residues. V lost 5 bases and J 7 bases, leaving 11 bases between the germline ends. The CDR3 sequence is CASSTTSGTQYF. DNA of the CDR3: TGTGCCAGCAGTACCACATCAGGGACCCAGTACTTC.

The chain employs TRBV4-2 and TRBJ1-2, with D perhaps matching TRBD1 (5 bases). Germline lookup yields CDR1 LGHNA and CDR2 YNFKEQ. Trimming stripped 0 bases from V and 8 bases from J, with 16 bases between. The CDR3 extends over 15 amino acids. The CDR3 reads CASSQEEGDFLGYTF. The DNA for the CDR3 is TGTGCCAGCAGCCAAGAGGAAGGGGATTTCCTCGGCTACACCTTC.

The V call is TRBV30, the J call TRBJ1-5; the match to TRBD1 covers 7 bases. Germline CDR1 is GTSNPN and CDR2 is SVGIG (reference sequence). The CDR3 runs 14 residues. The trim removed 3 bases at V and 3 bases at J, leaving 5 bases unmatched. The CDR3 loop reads CAWRPGGFNQPQHF. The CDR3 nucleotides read TGTGCCTGGAGACCAGGGGGGTTCAATCAGCCCCAGCATTTT.

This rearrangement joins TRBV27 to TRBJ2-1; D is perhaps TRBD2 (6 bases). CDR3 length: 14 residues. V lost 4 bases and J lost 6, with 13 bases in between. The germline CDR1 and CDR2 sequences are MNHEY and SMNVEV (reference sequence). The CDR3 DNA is TGTGCCAGCAGTTCCGGACTATATGCCAATGAGCAGTTCTTC. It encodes CASSSGLYANEQFF.

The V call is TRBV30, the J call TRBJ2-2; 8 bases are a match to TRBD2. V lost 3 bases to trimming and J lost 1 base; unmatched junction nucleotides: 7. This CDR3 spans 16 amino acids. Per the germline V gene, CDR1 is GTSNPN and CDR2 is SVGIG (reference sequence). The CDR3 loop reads CAWRGRGGLNTGELFF. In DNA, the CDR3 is TGTGCCTGGAGGGGGCGCGGGGGGCTGAACACCGGGGAGCTGTTTTTT. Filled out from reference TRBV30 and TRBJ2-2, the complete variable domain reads SQTIHQWPATLVQPVGSPLSLECTVEGTSNPNLYWYRQAAGRGLQLLFYSVGIGQISSEVPQNLSASRPQDRQFILSSKKLLLSDSGFYLCAWRGRGGLNTGELFFGEGSRLTVL.

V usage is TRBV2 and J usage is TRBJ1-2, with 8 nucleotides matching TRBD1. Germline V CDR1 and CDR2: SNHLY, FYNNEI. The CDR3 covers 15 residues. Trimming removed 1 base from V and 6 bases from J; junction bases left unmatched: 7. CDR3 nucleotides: TGTGCCAGCAGTGAAGGGGCAGGGGGCGCCGATGGCTACACCTTC. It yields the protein CASSEGAGGADGYTF.

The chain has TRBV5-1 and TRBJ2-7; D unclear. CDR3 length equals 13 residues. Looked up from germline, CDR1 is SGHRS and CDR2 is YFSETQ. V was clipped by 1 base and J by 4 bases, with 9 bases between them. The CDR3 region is CASSLTLLYEQYF. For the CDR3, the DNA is TGCGCCAGCAGCTTGACCCTACTTTACGAGCAGTACTTC.

The CDR3: CASSVAPQSYEQYF. CDR3 nucleotide sequence: TGCGCCAGCAGCGTGGCCCCCCAGTCCTACGAGCAGTACTTC. The rearrangement links TRBV4-1 to TRBJ2-7; the D is unclear. Germline CDR1 is MGHRA and CDR2 is YSYEKL. The CDR3 runs 14 residues. V gave up 5 bases and J gave up 1 base, with 12 bases separating them.

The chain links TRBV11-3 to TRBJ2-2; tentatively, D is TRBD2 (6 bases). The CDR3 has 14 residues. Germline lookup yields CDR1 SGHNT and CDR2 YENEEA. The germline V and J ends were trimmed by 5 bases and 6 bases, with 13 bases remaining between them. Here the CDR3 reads CASSRREMAGELFF. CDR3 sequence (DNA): TGTGCCAGCAGCAGACGGGAGATGGCCGGGGAGCTGTTTTTT. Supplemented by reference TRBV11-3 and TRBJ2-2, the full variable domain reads EAGVVQSPRYKIIEKKQPVAFWCNPISGHNTLYWYLQNLGQGPELLIRYENEEAVDDSQLPKDRFSAERLKGVDSTLKIQPAELGDSAVYLCASSRREMAGELFFGEGSRLTVL.

The CDR3 sequence: CASSETSDREAFF. The DNA of the CDR3 is TGTGCCAGTAGCGAAACCTCGGACAGGGAGGCTTTCTTT. The chain links TRBV19 to TRBJ1-1, with 8 positions matching TRBD1. With 6 bases clipped from V and 11 bases from J, the junction kept 11 bases outside the gene matches. This CDR3 comprises 13 residues. Germline V lookup: CDR1 LNHDA, CDR2 SQIVND (reference sequence).

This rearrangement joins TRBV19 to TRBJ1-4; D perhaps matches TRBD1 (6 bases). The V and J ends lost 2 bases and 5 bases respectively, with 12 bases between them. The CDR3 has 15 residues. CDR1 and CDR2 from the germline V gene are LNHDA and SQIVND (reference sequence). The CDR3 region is CASSIPGAENEKLFF. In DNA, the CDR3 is TGTGCCAGTAGTATACCAGGGGCCGAAAATGAAAAACTGTTTTTT.